This TCR beta chain is from a study of blood T cell repertoires in COVID-19. Study overall: Donors in the United States, Italy and Spain gave samples during acute or convalescent COVID-19. Sample material is recorded as cDNA or gDNA derived from T cells, B-cell-depleted T cells, or PBMCs.

A few counts support this clone. Methods used by the authors: Amplifying reference gene primers gave estimates of nucleated cell counts. Only in-frame clones appear in the TCRdb table, and some are missing; sequencing was by immunoSEQ multiplex PCR. D and trimming come from the DNA, and the V and J calls and clone size come from that table. This table has a few hundred thousand clones, around 87% appearing once. The CDR3 spans 15 residues. Germline V gives CDR1 WNHNN, CDR2 SYGVQD (reference sequence). V lost 8 bases, J lost 3 bases, and 9 bases stayed unmatched. The genes are TRBV10-1 and TRBJ2-2; 7 nucleotides agree with TRBD2. The sample consisted of peripheral blood. This receptor was taken from a woman in her 50s who had recovered from COVID-19. CDR3: CASGLGGADTGELFF. CDR3 sequence (DNA): TGCGCCAGCGGACTGGGAGGGGCGGACACCGGGGAGCTGTTTTTT.